Below are 11 T cell receptor beta chains sequenced from a single sample in a study of T cell responses to AZD1222 COVID-19 vaccine. Sequenced by immunoSEQ multiplex PCR; TCRdb stores in-frame clones only, minus some. The table includes fewer than 90,000 clones, roughly 84% detected once. The source material was peripheral blood, sampled on day 0 of AZD1222 vaccination. These receptors all come from an adult in good health.

The chain uses TRBV9 and TRBJ1-1; 7 bases line up with TRBD1. Trimming took 4 bases from V and 3 from J; bases not matched to a gene: 6. This CDR3 spans 14 amino acids. Germline V lookup: CDR1 SGDLS, CDR2 YYNGEE. The CDR3 protein is CASSHPGQYTEAFF. In nucleotides, the CDR3 is TGTGCCAGCAGCCACCCGGGACAGTACACTGAAGCTTTCTTT. Drawing the rest from reference TRBV9 and TRBJ1-1, the complete variable domain is DSGVTQTPKHLITATGQRVTLRCSPRSGDLSVYWYQQSLDQGLQFLIQYYNGEERAKGNILERFSAQQFPDLHSELNLSSLELGDSALYFCASSHPGQYTEAFFGQGTRLTVV.

This clone was observed a single time. CDR3 loop: CASSATGQESLGANVLTF. CDR3 nucleotides: TGTGCCAGCAGCGCGACGGGACAGGAGTCTCTGGGGGCCAACGTCCTGACTTTC. V usage is TRBV5-4 and J usage is TRBJ2-6, with TRBD1 matching 8 bases. Germline trimming cut 4 bases from V and 4 bases from J; bases unmatched to any gene: 13. Per the germline V gene, CDR1 is SGHNT and CDR2 is YYREEE (reference sequence). The CDR3 length is 18 residues.

J is TRBJ1-2 and V is TRBV28; unclear D gene. Trimming stripped 4 bases from V and 3 bases from J, with 9 bases between. The CDR3 is made up of 13 amino acids. CDR1 and CDR2 from the germline V gene are MDHEN and SYDVKM. The CDR3 loop reads CASSYNSYYGYTF. The CDR3 DNA is TGTGCCAGCAGTTACAATTCCTACTATGGCTACACCTTC.

The chain joins TRBV3-1 (or the pseudogene TRBV3-2) to TRBJ1-5; D is possibly TRBD1 (5 bases). The length of the CDR3 is 15 residues. Trimming removed 4 bases from V and 8 bases from J, with 18 bases in between. The germline V gene encodes CDR1 LGHDT and CDR2 YNNKEL (reference sequence). CDR3 coding DNA: TGTGCCAGCAGCCCGGGTTTGGGAGTCAGGGAGCCCCAGCATTTT. It is translated as CASSPGLGVREPQHF.

This chain links TRBV28 with TRBJ1-4; no reliable D call. CDR3 length equals 13 residues. V was cut by 10 bases and J by 2 bases, with 11 bases left in between. Germline V gene data show CDR1 as MDHEN and CDR2 as SYDVKM. CDR3 bases: TGTGCCACGGGCGGAGACACTAATGAAAAACTGTTTTTT. This gives the protein CATGGDTNEKLFF.

The CDR3 spells CASSPPGRAGELFF. DNA of the CDR3: TGTGCCAGCAGTCCCCCCGGCCGGGCCGGGGAGCTGTTTTTT. This chain links TRBV6-5 with TRBJ2-2, with D uncertain. Germline CDR1 and CDR2: MNHEY and SVGAGI. The CDR3 sequence is 14 residues long. The V and J ends lost 5 bases and 6 bases respectively, with 13 bases between them.

This sequence joins TRBV10-1 and TRBJ1-2, with a possible D match to TRBD1 (5 bases). This CDR3 is 14 amino acids long. Trimming shortened V by 5 bases and J by 2 bases, and 12 bases separated the two germline ends. The germline V gene has CDR1 WNHNN and CDR2 SYGVQD (reference sequence). CDR3 sequence: CASSSGRDNYGYTF. In DNA form, the CDR3 reads TGCGCCAGCAGTTCTGGACGGGACAACTATGGCTACACCTTC.

The CDR3 region is CASSSRLVPSFYNEQFF. The CDR3 DNA reads as TGTGCCAGTAGTTCCCGACTAGTCCCCTCCTTCTACAATGAGCAGTTCTTC. This chain joins TRBV19 and TRBJ2-1; TRBD2 might be the D (6 bases). CDR1 and CDR2 (germline): LNHDA, SQIVND (reference sequence). With 5 bases removed from V and 3 bases from J, the gap between germline ends came to 20 bases. This CDR3 has 17 amino acids.

The chain couples TRBV7-8 to TRBJ2-7; no definite D call. V was clipped by 1 base and J by 9 bases, with 7 bases between them. CDR3 length: 11 residues. CDR1 SGHVS and CDR2 FQNEAQ come from the germline V gene. The CDR3 coding sequence is TGTGCCAGCAGCTTAGAGACACCGCAGTACTTC. The encoded protein is CASSLETPQYF.

The chain recombines TRBV7-2 with TRBJ2-7; weak D call: TRBD1 (5 bases). The germline V gene has CDR1 SGHTA and CDR2 FQGNSA. The CDR3 extends over 14 amino acids. Trimming removed 1 base at V and 3 bases at J, with 10 bases between. The CDR3, as DNA: TGTGCCAGCAGCTTAGGCAGACAGAGCTACGAGCAGTACTTC. Its translation: CASSLGRQSYEQYF.

This chain uses TRBV19 with TRBJ1-4; unclear D gene. The CDR3 is made up of 15 amino acids. Trimming left V 1 base short and J 7 bases short, with 13 bases between. Germline CDR1 is LNHDA and CDR2 is SQIVND (reference sequence). In DNA, the CDR3 is TGTGCCAGTAGTATAGGTGGTGCCTGGGGTGAAAAACTGTTTTTT. Translating it yields CASSIGGAWGEKLFF.